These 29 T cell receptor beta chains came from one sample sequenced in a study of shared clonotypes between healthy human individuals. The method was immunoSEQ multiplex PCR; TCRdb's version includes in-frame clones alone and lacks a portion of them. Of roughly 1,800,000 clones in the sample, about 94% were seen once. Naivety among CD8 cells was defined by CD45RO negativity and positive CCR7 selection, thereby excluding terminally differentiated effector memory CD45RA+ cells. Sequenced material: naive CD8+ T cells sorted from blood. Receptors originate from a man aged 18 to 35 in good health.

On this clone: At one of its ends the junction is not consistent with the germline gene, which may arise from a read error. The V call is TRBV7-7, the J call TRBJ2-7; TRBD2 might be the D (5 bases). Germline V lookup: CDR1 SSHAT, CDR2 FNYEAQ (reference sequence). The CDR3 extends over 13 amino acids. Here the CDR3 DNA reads TGTGCTAGCAGCACCGGACTGGATTACGAGCAGTACTTC. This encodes CASSTGLDYEQYF. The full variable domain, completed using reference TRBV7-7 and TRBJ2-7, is GAGVSQSPRYKVTKRGQDVTLRCDPISSHATLYWYQQALGQGPEFLTYFNYEAQPDKSGLPSDRFSAERPEGSISTLTIQRTEQRDSAMYRCASSTGLDYEQYFGPGTRLTVT.

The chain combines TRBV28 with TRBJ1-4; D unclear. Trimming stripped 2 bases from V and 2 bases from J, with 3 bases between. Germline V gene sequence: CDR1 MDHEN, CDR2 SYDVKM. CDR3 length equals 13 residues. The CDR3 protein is CASSLLTNEKLFF. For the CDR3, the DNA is TGTGCCAGCAGTTTACTGACTAATGAAAAACTGTTTTTT.

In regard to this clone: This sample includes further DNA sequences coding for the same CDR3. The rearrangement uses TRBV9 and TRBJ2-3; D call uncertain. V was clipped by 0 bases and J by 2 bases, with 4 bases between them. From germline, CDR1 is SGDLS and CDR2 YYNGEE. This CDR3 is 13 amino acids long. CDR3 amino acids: CASSVGSTDTQYF. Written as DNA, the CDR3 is TGTGCCAGCAGCGTAGGGTCCACAGATACGCAGTATTTT.

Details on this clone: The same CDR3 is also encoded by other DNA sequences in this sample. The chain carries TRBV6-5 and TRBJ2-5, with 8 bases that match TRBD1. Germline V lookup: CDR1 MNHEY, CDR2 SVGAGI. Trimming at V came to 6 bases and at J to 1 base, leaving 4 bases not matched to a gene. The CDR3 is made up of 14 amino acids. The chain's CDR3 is CASSPGTGQETQYF. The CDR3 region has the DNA TGTGCCAGCAGCCCGGGGACAGGCCAAGAGACCCAGTACTTC.

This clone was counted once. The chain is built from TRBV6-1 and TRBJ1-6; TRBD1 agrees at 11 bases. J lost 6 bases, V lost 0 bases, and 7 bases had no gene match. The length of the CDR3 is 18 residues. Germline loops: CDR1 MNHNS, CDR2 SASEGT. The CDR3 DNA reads TGTGCCAGCAGTGAAGCCCCGGGACAGGGGGGGTTTAATTCACCCCTCCACTTT. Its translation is CASSEAPGQGGFNSPLHF.

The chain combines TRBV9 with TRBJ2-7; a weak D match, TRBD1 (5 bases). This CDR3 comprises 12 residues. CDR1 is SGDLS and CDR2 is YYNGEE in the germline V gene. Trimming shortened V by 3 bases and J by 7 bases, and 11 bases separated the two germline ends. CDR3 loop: CASSGQDKEQYF. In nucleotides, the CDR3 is TGTGCCAGCAGCGGGCAGGACAAGGAGCAGTACTTC.

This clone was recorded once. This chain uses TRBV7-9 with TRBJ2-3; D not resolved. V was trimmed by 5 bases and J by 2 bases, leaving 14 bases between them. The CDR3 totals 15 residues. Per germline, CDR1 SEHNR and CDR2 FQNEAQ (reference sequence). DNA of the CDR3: TGTGCCAGCAGCCCCGGGCCCCGGCACACAGATACGCAGTATTTT. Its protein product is CASSPGPRHTDTQYF.

The DNA for the CDR3 is TGCAGCGTTGCCGGACTAGCGGGGGGGACTGACACCGGGGAGCTGTTTTTT. Protein: CSVAGLAGGTDTGELFF. This chain uses TRBV29-1 with TRBJ2-2; 15 bases line up with TRBD2. Germline loops: CDR1 SQVTM, CDR2 ANQGSEA. The CDR3 loop spans 17 amino acids. With 4 bases clipped from V and 3 bases from J, the junction kept 6 bases outside the gene matches.

In DNA form, the CDR3 reads TGTGCCAGCAGTGAGGAGGGGGCGCTTTTTAATTCACCCCTCCACTTT. It is translated as CASSEEGALFNSPLHF. The rearrangement links TRBV2 to TRBJ1-6, with 7 positions matching TRBD1. The CDR3 sequence is 16 residues long. J gave up 6 bases and V 3 bases, and 8 bases lay outside the gene matches. Germline-derived CDR1 and CDR2 are SNHLY and FYNNEI.

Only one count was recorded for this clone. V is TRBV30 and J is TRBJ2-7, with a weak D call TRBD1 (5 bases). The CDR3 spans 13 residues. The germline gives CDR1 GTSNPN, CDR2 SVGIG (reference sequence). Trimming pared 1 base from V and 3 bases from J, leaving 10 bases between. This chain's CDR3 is CAWSAGSLYEQYF. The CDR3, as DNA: TGTGCCTGGAGTGCAGGGTCCCTCTACGAGCAGTACTTC.

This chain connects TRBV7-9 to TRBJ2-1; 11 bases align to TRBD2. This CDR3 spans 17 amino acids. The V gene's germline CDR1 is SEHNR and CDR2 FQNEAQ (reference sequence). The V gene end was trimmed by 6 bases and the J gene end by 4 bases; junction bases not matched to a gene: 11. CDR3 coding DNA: TGTGCCAGCAGACAAACCCCGGGACTAGCGGATTACAATGAGCAGTTCTTC. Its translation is CASRQTPGLADYNEQFF.

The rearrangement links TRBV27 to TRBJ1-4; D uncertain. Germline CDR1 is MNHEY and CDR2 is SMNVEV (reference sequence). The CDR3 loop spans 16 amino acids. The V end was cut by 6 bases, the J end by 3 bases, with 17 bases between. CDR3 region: CASSLSPWAANEKLFF. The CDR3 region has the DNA TGTGCCAGCAGCCTATCCCCTTGGGCGGCTAATGAAAAACTGTTTTTT.

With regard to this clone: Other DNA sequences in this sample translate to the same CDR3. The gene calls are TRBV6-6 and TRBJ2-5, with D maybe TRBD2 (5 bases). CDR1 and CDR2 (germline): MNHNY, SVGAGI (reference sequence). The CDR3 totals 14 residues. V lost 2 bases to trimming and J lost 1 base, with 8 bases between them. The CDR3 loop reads CASSYVGLQETQYF. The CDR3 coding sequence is TGTGCCAGCAGTTACGTAGGACTCCAAGAGACCCAGTACTTC.

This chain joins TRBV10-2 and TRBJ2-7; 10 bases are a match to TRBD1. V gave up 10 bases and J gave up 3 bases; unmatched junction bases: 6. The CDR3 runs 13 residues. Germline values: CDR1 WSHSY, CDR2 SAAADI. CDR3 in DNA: TGCGCCAACCGGGACAGGGGAGGCTACGAGCAGTACTTC. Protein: CANRDRGGYEQYF.

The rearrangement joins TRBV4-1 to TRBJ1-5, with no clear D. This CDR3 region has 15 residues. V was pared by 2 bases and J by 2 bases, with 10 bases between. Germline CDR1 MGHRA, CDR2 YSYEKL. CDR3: CASSQKGSGNQPQHF. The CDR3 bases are TGCGCCAGCAGCCAAAAAGGCTCCGGCAATCAGCCCCAGCATTTT.

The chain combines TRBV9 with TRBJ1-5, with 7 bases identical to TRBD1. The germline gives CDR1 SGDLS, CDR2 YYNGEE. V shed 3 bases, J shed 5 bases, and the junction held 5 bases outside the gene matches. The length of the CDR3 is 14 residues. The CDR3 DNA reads TGTGCCAGCAGCGCGGGACAGCAGCATCAGCCCCAGCATTTT. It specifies CASSAGQQHQPQHF.

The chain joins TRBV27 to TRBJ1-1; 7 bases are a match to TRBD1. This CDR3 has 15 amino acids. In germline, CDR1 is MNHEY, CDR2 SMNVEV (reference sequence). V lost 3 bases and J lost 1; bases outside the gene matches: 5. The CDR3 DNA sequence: TGTGCCAGCAGTTTCGGGGGACAGTCGAACACTGAAGCTTTCTTT. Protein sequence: CASSFGGQSNTEAFF.

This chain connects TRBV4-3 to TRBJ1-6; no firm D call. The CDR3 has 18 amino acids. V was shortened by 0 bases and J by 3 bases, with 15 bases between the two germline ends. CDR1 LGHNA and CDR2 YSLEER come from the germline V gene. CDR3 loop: CASSQDWRPLDYNSPLHF. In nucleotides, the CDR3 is TGCGCCAGCAGCCAAGATTGGCGGCCCTTGGACTATAATTCACCCCTCCACTTT.

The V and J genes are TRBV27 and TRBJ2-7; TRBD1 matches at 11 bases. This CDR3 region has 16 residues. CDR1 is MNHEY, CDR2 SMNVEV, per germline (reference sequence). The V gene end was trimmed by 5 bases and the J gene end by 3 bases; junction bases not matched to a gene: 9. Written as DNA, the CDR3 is TGTGCCAGCAGTCCCCTCTCGGGACAGGGGGTCTACGAGCAGTACTTC. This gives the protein CASSPLSGQGVYEQYF.

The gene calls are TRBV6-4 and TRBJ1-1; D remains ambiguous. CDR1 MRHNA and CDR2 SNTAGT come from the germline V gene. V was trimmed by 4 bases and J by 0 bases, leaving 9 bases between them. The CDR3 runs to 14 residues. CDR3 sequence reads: CASSGQALNTEAFF. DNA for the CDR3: TGTGCCAGCAGTGGCCAGGCCCTGAACACTGAAGCTTTCTTT.

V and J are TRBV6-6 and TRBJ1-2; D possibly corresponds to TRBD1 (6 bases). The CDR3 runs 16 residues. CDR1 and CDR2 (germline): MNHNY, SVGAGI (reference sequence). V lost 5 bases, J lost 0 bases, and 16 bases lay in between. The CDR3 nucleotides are TGTGCCAGCAGTCCCGGGACAATCACCGCTAACTATGGCTACACCTTC. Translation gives CASSPGTITANYGYTF.

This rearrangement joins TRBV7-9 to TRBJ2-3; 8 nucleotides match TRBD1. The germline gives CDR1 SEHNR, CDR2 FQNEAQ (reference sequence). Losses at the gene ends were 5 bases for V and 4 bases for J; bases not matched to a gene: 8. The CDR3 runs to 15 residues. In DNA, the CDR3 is TGTGCCAGCAGCCCCCCAGGGGGCCGGGCAGATACGCAGTATTTT. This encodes CASSPPGGRADTQYF.

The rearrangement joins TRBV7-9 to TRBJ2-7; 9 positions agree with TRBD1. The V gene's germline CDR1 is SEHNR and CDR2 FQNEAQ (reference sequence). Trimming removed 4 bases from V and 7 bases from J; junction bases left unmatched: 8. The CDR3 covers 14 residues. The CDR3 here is CASSSRDRDGEQYF. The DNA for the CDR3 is TGTGCCAGCAGCTCCAGGGACAGGGATGGAGAGCAGTACTTC.

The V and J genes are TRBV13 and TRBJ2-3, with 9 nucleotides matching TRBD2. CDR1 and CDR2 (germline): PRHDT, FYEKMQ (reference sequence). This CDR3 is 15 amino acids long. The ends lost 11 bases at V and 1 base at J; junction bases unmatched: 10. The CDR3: CALGRGGTGTDTQYF. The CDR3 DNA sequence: TGTGCCTTGGGGCGGGGGGGAACTGGCACAGATACGCAGTATTTT.

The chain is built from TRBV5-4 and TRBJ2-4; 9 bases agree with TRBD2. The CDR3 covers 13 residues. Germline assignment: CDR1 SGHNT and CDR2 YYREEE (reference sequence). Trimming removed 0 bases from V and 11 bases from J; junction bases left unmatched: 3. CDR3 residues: CASSLEGTSFQYF. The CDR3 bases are TGTGCCAGCAGCTTGGAGGGGACTAGCTTTCAGTACTTC.

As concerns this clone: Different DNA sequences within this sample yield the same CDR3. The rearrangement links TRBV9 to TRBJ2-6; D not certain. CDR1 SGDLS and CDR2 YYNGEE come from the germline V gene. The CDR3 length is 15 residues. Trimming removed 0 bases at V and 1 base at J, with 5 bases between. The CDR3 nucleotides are TGTGCCAGCAGCGTAGAAGGGTCTGGGGCCAACGTCCTGACTTTC. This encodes CASSVEGSGANVLTF.

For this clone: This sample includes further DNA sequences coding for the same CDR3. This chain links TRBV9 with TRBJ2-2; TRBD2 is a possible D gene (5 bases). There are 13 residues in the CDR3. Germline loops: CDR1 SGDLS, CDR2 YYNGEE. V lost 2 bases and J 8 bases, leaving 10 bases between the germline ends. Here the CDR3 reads CASSVSGIGELFF. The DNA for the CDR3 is TGTGCCAGCAGCGTTTCGGGGATTGGGGAGCTGTTTTTT.

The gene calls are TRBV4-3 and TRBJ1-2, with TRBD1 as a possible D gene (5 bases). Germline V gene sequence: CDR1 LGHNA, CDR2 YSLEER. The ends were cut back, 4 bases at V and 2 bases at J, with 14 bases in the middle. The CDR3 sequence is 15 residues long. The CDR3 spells CASSPSGLGNYGYTF. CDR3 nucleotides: TGCGCCAGCAGCCCCTCAGGGCTAGGGAACTATGGCTACACCTTC.

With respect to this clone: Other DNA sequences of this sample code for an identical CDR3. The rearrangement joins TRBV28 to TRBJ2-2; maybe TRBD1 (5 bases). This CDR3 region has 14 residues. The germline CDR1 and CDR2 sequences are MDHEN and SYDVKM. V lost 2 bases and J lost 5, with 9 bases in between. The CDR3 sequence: CASSLTGHTGELFF. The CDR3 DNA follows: TGTGCCAGCAGTTTAACAGGCCATACCGGGGAGCTGTTTTTT.